These T cell receptor beta chains were read from a single sample in a study of technical replicates of blood from several donors. Sequencing was performed with immunoSEQ multiplex PCR; in TCRdb, only in-frame clones are kept and a portion is missing. The sample shows tens of thousands of clones, roughly 89% of them seen only once. Sequences were obtained from PBMCs. All receptors come from a human donor in good health. Some clones in this sample may be carry-over from other donors' samples. The CDR3 runs from the conserved cysteine through the conserved F or W. D genes are given only for firm matches. Expanded clones get a size class; other rows say once, few or many, or leave the size out.

clone_size j_call v_call d_call cdr3_nt cdr3_aa
- TRBJ2-7 TRBV4-2 - TGTGCCAGCAGCCAAGAGTCTAGCGAGTCCTACGAGCAGTACTTC CASSQESSESYEQYF
- TRBJ1-2 TRBV2 - TGTGCCAGCAGTCAGGACAGTAACTATGGCTACACCTTC CASSQDSNYGYTF
- TRBJ2-7 TRBV27 TRBD2 TGTGCCAGCAGTTTAAGCGGGAGGGTTTACGAGCAGTACTTC CASSLSGRVYEQYF
- TRBJ1-1 TRBV13 - TGTGCCAGCAGCTTAATGCCAGTTGGAGCTTTCTTT CASSLMPVGAFF
- TRBJ1-2 TRBV19 - TGTGCCAGTAGTATAGGAGGATCGATTATGGGCTATGGCTACACCTTC CASSIGGSIMGYGYTF
few TRBJ1-1 TRBV6-6 TRBD1 TGTGCCAGCAGCGACCGGGACAGGTATTCCACTGAAGCTTTCTTT CASSDRDRYSTEAFF
- TRBJ2-5 TRBV5-1 TRBD1 TGCGCCAGCTCTACAGGGGGTAGAGACCAAGAGACCCAGTACTTC CASSTGGRDQETQYF
- TRBJ2-1 TRBV4-3 TRBD2 TGCGCCAGCAGCCAACGCTTAGGATCGGGCGGGAGAAAGGACAATGAGCAGTTCTTC CASSQRLGSGGRKDNEQFF
- TRBJ1-5 TRBV12-5 TRBD1 TGTGCTAGTGGTCAAGGACAGGGTTACCAGCCCCAGCATTTT CASGQGQGYQPQHF
- TRBJ2-3 TRBV5-1 - TGCGCCAGCAGCTTGTATAATGGGGGCGGTAATACGCAGTATTTT CASSLYNGGGNTQYF
- TRBJ2-3 TRBV10-3 TRBD2 TGTGCCATCAGTGGTACGAGCGGGGGGCCTAGCACAGATACGCAGTATTTT CAISGTSGGPSTDTQYF
- TRBJ1-2 TRBV19 TRBD1 TGTGCCAGTAGTATCCAAACAGGGGGCAACTATGGCTACACCTTC CASSIQTGGNYGYTF
- TRBJ2-2 TRBV7-7 TRBD1 TGTGCCAGCAGCCCCACAGGGGCAGGAACCGGGGAGCTGTTTTTT CASSPTGAGTGELFF
- TRBJ1-2 TRBV12-5 - TGTGCTAGTGGTCACGGGAGTCAACGGGGTGGCTACACCTTC CASGHGSQRGGYTF
- TRBJ2-7 TRBV27 TRBD1 TGTGCCAGCAGATACCGGGACAGGGGCTCCTACGAGCAGTACTTC CASRYRDRGSYEQYF
once TRBJ1-4 TRBV7-2 - TGTGCCAGCAGCTTAGGTGGGAGTGAAAAACTGTTTTTT CASSLGGSEKLFF
- TRBJ2-7 TRBV7-8 TRBD1 TGTGCCAGCAGCTTCCGGGACAGGGACTACGAGCAGTACTTC CASSFRDRDYEQYF
- TRBJ2-2 TRBV7-6 - TGTGCCAGCAGCTTAGTTTCAGGGGCCGGGGAGCTGTTTTTT CASSLVSGAGELFF
- TRBJ2-7 TRBV7-2 - TGTGCCAGCAGCTCCACTAGCTTAACCTCCTACGAGCAGTACTTC CASSSTSLTSYEQYF
- TRBJ1-3 TRBV7-2 - TGTGCCAGCAGCCCTCAGGGAACTGGAAACACCATATATTTT CASSPQGTGNTIYF
- TRBJ2-3 TRBV4-2 - TGTGCCAGCAGCCAAGATCTGGCAGGGAGGATCACAGATACGCAGTATTTT CASSQDLAGRITDTQYF
few TRBJ2-7 TRBV6-6 - TGTGCCAGCAGGGCGGAGGCCTACGAGCAGTACTTC CASRAEAYEQYF
- TRBJ2-1 TRBV7-3 - TGTGCCAGCAGCTCCGCCCCATCGGGGGAAGTCGGTGAGCAGTTCTTC CASSSAPSGEVGEQFF
- TRBJ2-7 TRBV6-6 TRBD2 TGTGCCAGCAGTTTAGCGGGATCCGGTTACGAGCAGTACTTC CASSLAGSGYEQYF
once TRBJ2-1 TRBV29-1 TRBD2 TGCAGCGTCCGGCCAGGACTAGCGGAACACAATGAGCAGTTCTTC CSVRPGLAEHNEQFF
- TRBJ2-1 TRBV5-4 TRBD2 TGTGCCAGCAGCTTGCGGCGGGGGGGCTACAATGAGCAGTTCTTC CASSLRRGGYNEQFF
- TRBJ1-1 TRBV6-5 TRBD1 TGTGCCAGCAGTCCGACAGACAGGGGAAGGGTTTTT CASSPTDRGRVF
- TRBJ2-3 TRBV5-8 TRBD2 TGTGCCAGCAGCCAGCGACTAGCGGGGCCAGATACGCAGTATTTT CASSQRLAGPDTQYF
- TRBJ2-1 TRBV5-1 TRBD1 TGCGCCAGCAGCTTGGTTGGGCCAGGGGGCAATGAGCAGTTCTTC CASSLVGPGGNEQFF
- TRBJ2-1 TRBV30 - TGTGCCTGGAGTGTTGGACAGCTAAACAATGAGCAGTTCTTC CAWSVGQLNNEQFF
- TRBJ2-1 TRBV7-2 TRBD1 TGTGCCAGCAGCCAAGGGACAGGGGGCAGGGATGAGCAGTTCTTC CASSQGTGGRDEQFF
- TRBJ2-7 TRBV6-1 TRBD2 TGTGCCAGCAGTGACGCTAGCGGGCGCTCCCTGGGGCAGTACTTC CASSDASGRSLGQYF
- TRBJ2-7 TRBV11-2 - TGTGCCAGCAGCTTAGACAGAACCTACGAGCAGTACTTC CASSLDRTYEQYF
few TRBJ2-2 TRBV29-1 TRBD1 TGCAGCGCCGGGACAGGGGGCCGGGAGCTGTTTTTT CSAGTGGRELFF
- TRBJ1-2 TRBV7-2 TRBD1 TGTGCCAGCAGCTTAATTGGCGGGACAGTGCTTGGCTACACCTTC CASSLIGGTVLGYTF
- TRBJ1-5 TRBV10-3 TRBD1 TGTGCCACCAGACAGGGAGACAATCAGCCCCAGCATTTT CATRQGDNQPQHF
- TRBJ2-1 TRBV6-5 - TGTGCCAGCAGCCCCCTGTGGGCTGCGAATGAGCAGTTCTTC CASSPLWAANEQFF
- TRBJ1-2 TRBV5-1 TRBD1 TGCGCCAGCAGGATAAACGGACAGGTTGACTATGGCTACACCTTC CASRINGQVDYGYTF
- TRBJ2-7 TRBV6-6 - TGTGCCAGCAGTTATGGGGGGAGAGGGTACGAGCAGTACTTC CASSYGGRGYEQYF
- TRBJ2-1 TRBV7-3 TRBD2 TGTGCCAGCAGCCAAAGCGGGACCTACAGAGATGAGCAGTTCTTC CASSQSGTYRDEQFF
- TRBJ2-7 TRBV2 TRBD1 TGTGCCAGCAGGCGACCACCGGGGACAGGGATCGAGCAGTACTTC CASRRPPGTGIEQYF
- TRBJ2-5 TRBV2 - TGTGCCAGCAGTACCCAGGGGGGAATCCAAGAGACCCAGTACTTC CASSTQGGIQETQYF
- TRBJ2-3 TRBV10-3 TRBD1 TGTGCCATCAGGGATACCTATTGTACCGGGACAGGTGGGAATCGAAGAGACCCAGATACGCAGTATTTT CAIRDTYCTGTGGNRRDPDTQYF